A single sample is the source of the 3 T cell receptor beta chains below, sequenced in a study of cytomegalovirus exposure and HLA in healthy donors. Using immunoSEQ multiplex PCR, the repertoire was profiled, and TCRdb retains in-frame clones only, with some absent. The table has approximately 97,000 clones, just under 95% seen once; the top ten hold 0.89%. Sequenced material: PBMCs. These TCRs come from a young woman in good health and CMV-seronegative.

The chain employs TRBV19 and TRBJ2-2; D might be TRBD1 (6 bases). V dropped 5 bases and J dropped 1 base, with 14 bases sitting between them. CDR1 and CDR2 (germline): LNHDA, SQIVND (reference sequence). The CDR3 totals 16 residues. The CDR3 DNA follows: TGTGCCAGTAGTGCTATCACAGGGATGAACACCGGGGAGCTGTTTTTT. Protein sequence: CASSAITGMNTGELFF.

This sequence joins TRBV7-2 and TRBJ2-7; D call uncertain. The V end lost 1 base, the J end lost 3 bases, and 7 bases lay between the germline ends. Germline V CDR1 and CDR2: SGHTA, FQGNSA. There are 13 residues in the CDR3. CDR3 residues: CASSLGRDYEQYF. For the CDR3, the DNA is TGTGCCAGCAGCTTAGGGAGAGACTACGAGCAGTACTTC.

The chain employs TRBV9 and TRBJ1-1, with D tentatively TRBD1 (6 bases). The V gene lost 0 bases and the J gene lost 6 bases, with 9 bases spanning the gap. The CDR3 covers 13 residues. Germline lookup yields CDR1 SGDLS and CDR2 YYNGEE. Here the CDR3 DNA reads TGTGCCAGCAGCGTAGCAGGGGTGGCTGAAGCTTTCTTT. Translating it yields CASSVAGVAEAFF.